Listed below are T cell receptor beta chains from one sample, sequenced in a study of shared clonotypes between healthy human individuals. Produced via immunoSEQ multiplex PCR; TCRdb's table is partial and in-frame only. The data contain about 1 million clones, 60% to 80% of them singletons. Sample: memory CD4+ T cells sorted from blood. These TCRs come from a man aged 18 to 30 in good health. The CDR3 runs from the conserved cysteine through the conserved F or W. D genes are given only for firm matches. Part of the rows lack a size; the others show once, few, many or a class for expanded clones.

cdr3_length j_call v_call d_call clone_size cdr3_aa cdr3_nt
13 TRBJ2-3 TRBV2 TRBD2 NA CASTTGGGDTQYF TGTGCCAGCACAACAGGCGGGGGGGATACGCAGTATTTT
11 TRBJ1-6 TRBV7-8 NA NA CASSLGLALHF TGTGCCAGCAGCTTAGGTCTCGCCCTCCACTTT
12 TRBJ1-2 TRBV18 NA NA CASSSTGNGYTF TGTGCCAGCTCATCCACGGGTAATGGCTACACCTTC
14 TRBJ2-1 TRBV6-1 NA few CASCLLSSYNEQFF TGTGCCAGCTGCCTTCTGAGCTCCTACAATGAGCAGTTCTTC
15 TRBJ2-7 TRBV4-1 TRBD2 NA CASSLSGGAVSEQYF TGCGCCAGCAGCCTCAGCGGGGGGGCTGTGAGCGAGCAGTACTTC
12 TRBJ2-7 TRBV29-1 NA NA CSAQGYSYEQYF TGCAGCGCCCAGGGGTATTCCTACGAGCAGTACTTC
15 TRBJ2-3 TRBV2 TRBD1 NA CASGPGQGWADTQYF TGTGCCAGCGGCCCGGGACAGGGTTGGGCAGATACGCAGTATTTT
15 TRBJ1-2 TRBV6-1 NA NA CASSSQMSRFYGYTF TGTGCCAGCAGTTCACAAATGTCCAGGTTCTATGGCTACACCTTC
15 TRBJ2-2 TRBV5-8 NA NA CASSRRDPNTGELFF TGTGCCAGCAGCAGAAGGGACCCCAACACCGGGGAGCTGTTTTTT
15 TRBJ2-3 TRBV18 NA once CASSPPLASTDTQYF TGTGCCAGCTCACCCCCTTTAGCTAGCACAGATACGCAGTATTTT
16 TRBJ2-5 TRBV11-2 NA NA CASSLGAGPYQETQYF TGTGCCAGCAGCCTTGGCGCGGGCCCGTACCAAGAGACCCAGTACTTC
12 TRBJ1-1 TRBV6-5 NA once CASTEVGTEAFF TGTGCCAGCACCGAAGTGGGAACTGAAGCTTTCTTT
14 TRBJ1-1 TRBV4-2 NA few CASSQDPKNTEAFF TGTGCCAGCAGCCAAGATCCCAAGAACACTGAAGCTTTCTTT
19 TRBJ1-5 TRBV5-3 NA NA CARRYNRDASPYSNQPQHF TGTGCCAGAAGATACAACCGGGACGCCAGCCCTTATAGCAATCAGCCCCAGCATTTT
17 TRBJ1-6 TRBV6-1 TRBD1 NA CASSAAAGGSYNSPLHF TGTGCCAGCAGTGCCGCCGCAGGGGGTTCCTATAATTCACCCCTCCACTTT
15 TRBJ1-4 TRBV11-2 NA NA CASSLSGQGLEKLFF TGTGCCAGCAGCTTATCGGGGCAGGGTTTGGAAAAACTGTTTTTT
14 TRBJ2-7 TRBV5-8 NA NA CASSPPGIGYEQYF TGTGCCAGCAGCCCACCCGGGATAGGCTACGAGCAGTACTTC
15 TRBJ2-7 TRBV29-1 TRBD2 once CSVEARQRGVPEQYF TGCAGCGTTGAAGCTCGACAGCGGGGGGTGCCCGAGCAGTACTTC
15 TRBJ1-2 TRBV6-5 TRBD1 NA CASSLRGGPTYGYTF TGTGCCAGCAGCCTCAGGGGGGGGCCTACCTATGGCTACACCTTC
16 TRBJ2-3 TRBV10-3 TRBD1 few CAISEQTGDVTDTQYF TGTGCCATCAGTGAGCAGACAGGGGACGTCACAGATACGCAGTATTTT
14 TRBJ2-1 TRBV28 TRBD2 once CASRPSGGAGEQFF TGTGCCAGCAGACCTAGCGGGGGGGCCGGTGAGCAGTTCTTC
16 TRBJ1-2 TRBV19 TRBD1 NA CASSIVDRGPTYGYTF TGTGCCAGTAGTATAGTTGACAGGGGACCGACCTATGGCTACACCTTC
14 TRBJ2-5 TRBV5-1 NA NA CASSPGGGGETQYF TGCGCCAGCAGCCCTGGCGGGGGCGGGGAGACCCAGTACTTC
14 TRBJ1-4 TRBV5-6 NA NA CASTSLGEVEKLFF TGTGCCAGCACCTCCCTGGGGGAAGTTGAAAAACTGTTTTTT
11 TRBJ2-2 TRBV10-3 NA NA CAIGQSGELFF TGTGCCATCGGCCAGTCCGGGGAGCTGTTTTTT
15 TRBJ2-6 TRBV5-1 NA NA CASSPPDSGANVLTF TGCGCCAGCAGCCCCCCGGATTCTGGGGCCAACGTCCTGACTTTC
18 TRBJ2-1 TRBV9 TRBD2 NA CASSVAAPGRSKYNEQFF TGTGCCAGCAGCGTAGCTGCCCCCGGGAGGTCCAAGTACAATGAGCAGTTCTTC
15 TRBJ2-3 TRBV27 TRBD2 NA CASSFLGLGTDTQYF TGTGCCAGCAGTTTCTTGGGACTAGGCACAGATACGCAGTATTTT
16 TRBJ2-6 TRBV7-2 TRBD2 NA CASSTGLAGGANVLTF TGTGCCAGCAGCACAGGACTAGCAGGAGGGGCCAACGTCCTGACTTTC
14 TRBJ1-2 TRBV5-1 NA once CASSAGPGSYGYTF TGCGCCAGCAGCGCCGGGCCAGGGAGTTATGGCTACACCTTC
15 TRBJ1-2 TRBV6-5 NA once CASSYGGGANYGYTF TGTGCCAGCAGTTACGGTGGGGGCGCTAACTATGGCTACACCTTC
14 TRBJ2-6 TRBV30 NA NA CASRQQSGANVLTF TGTGCCTCCCGACAGCAATCTGGGGCCAACGTCCTGACTTTC
13 TRBJ1-2 TRBV5-6 TRBD1 NA CASSLSGTDGYTF TGTGCCAGCAGCTTATCTGGGACAGATGGCTACACCTTC
15 TRBJ2-3 TRBV5-1 NA NA CASSLGGSPTDTQYF TGCGCCAGCAGCTTGGGGGGATCCCCCACAGATACGCAGTATTTT
17 TRBJ1-6 TRBV18 NA NA CASSPPIRFSSNSPLHF TGTGCCAGCTCACCACCGATAAGGTTTTCTTCTAATTCACCCCTCCACTTT
15 TRBJ2-3 TRBV9 NA NA CASSVADGRTDTQYF TGTGCCAGCAGCGTAGCTGACGGCCGCACAGATACGCAGTATTTT
15 TRBJ2-5 TRBV10-3 TRBD2 NA CAISNQAGGQETQYF TGTGCCATCAGTAATCAGGCGGGGGGGCAGGAGACCCAGTACTTC
18 TRBJ1-5 TRBV19 TRBD1 NA CASSRPGQGAQGGQPQHF TGTGCCAGTAGTCGACCGGGACAGGGGGCGCAGGGCGGTCAGCCCCAGCATTTT
15 TRBJ1-3 TRBV18 TRBD1 once CASSQGDLSGNTIYF TGTGCCAGCTCCCAGGGGGACCTTTCTGGAAACACCATATATTTT
16 TRBJ2-7 TRBV7-2 TRBD2 NA CASSRRSGGSAYEQYF TGTGCCAGCAGCCGGCGATCGGGGGGTTCCGCCTACGAGCAGTACTTC
15 TRBJ1-6 TRBV10-3 NA NA CAISESTRGSSPLHF TGTGCCATCAGTGAGTCGACTAGGGGTTCTTCACCCCTCCACTTT
13 TRBJ2-7 TRBV6-5 TRBD2 NA CASRSGGASEQYF TGTGCCAGCAGAAGCGGGGGGGCCTCCGAGCAGTACTTC
16 TRBJ2-6 TRBV5-1 NA once CASSLAPASGANVLTF TGCGCCAGCAGCTTGGCCCCGGCGTCTGGGGCCAACGTCCTGACTTTC
14 TRBJ1-4 TRBV15 NA few CATSGGATNEKLFF TGTGCCACCAGCGGGGGGGCAACTAATGAAAAACTGTTTTTT
16 TRBJ2-1 TRBV18 NA NA CASSPWVLGSYNEQFF TGTGCCAGCTCACCATGGGTCCTAGGGAGCTACAATGAGCAGTTCTTC